This T cell receptor (beta chain) was captured by sequencing in a study of cytomegalovirus exposure and HLA in healthy donors (dated by TCRdb to about 2017). In terms of the full investigation: An earlier analysis of some 600 of the donors reported 250 to 350 Gb of sequence data and some 110 million unique TCR beta sequences obtained from about 179 million T cells. The study used immunosequencing to profile the T cell repertoires of approximately 690 subjects and linked those repertoires to cytomegalovirus serostatus. Every repertoire in the discovery cohort had been generated on one and the same sequencing platform. The genetic ancestry cluster associated with self-reported Caucasian donors included over 80% of the roughly 400 genotyped donors. Alongside the repertoire data, information on donor age, sex, ethnicity and CMV serostatus was compiled. Four or five DR-DQ haplotypes were handled as single units for association and clustering because linkage in the cohort was strong. In addition to the first cohort of approximately 650 subjects, a separate validation cohort of 130 or so different subjects was used. The study aimed to test whether cataloging public T cell receptors could reveal signatures of past pathogen exposure. The number of typed donors differed by locus: about 620-640 for A, B, C, DRB1 and DQB1; approximately 520 for DQA1; some 590 for DPA1; and 450 to 480 for DPB1. Among 398 genotyped donors of the cohort, an average of approximately 250,000 unique TCR beta nucleotide sequences were sequenced per donor, roughly 18% of them non-productive. To decide whether each TCR beta V gene segment behaved as functional or pseudogenic, an earlier analysis of some 540 of the donors relied on high-throughput TCR beta sequencing. To predict cytomegalovirus infection status, the study combined high-throughput TCR immunosequencing, statistical association of individual TCRs with disease status, and machine learning. An early release that covered roughly 600 HLA-typed donors contained about 300 gigabases of sequencing data and tens of millions of unique TCR sequences. Rather than drawing on any new phenotypic data, the later analysis identified candidate immune exposures from TCR beta sequences and the way those sequences occurred across donors. In a later analysis, previously published TCR beta repertoires from 500 to 750 donors were re-analyzed and high-resolution HLA genotyping was added so that TCR occurrence patterns could be studied. HLA typing included class I and class II loci at four-digit resolution. In a later genetic analysis, genome-wide SNP genotypes for about 55% of the roughly 670 donors were used, and that subset was treated as a discovery cohort. The study at large found these results: In vitro tests confirmed that three of the cytomegalovirus-associated TCR beta chains recognize cytomegalovirus antigens. In a later analysis, several top co-occurrence clusters were reported to appear linked to parvovirus B19, influenza, CMV and Epstein-Barr virus. Correlated functional status among segregating V segments might be attributable to linkage disequilibrium, but an unknown experimental factor could not be ruled out. Most TCR sequences were seen in very few donors, while some public TCRs were found in many individuals. Because some donors lacked HLA typing at each locus, the association tests relied only on the typed subset. A further reported finding was that TCR beta sequences accurately predicted the HLA-A and HLA-B alleles for most subjects in the first cohort. When HLA alleles, especially DR and DQ, strongly co-occurred, attributing TCR associations to individual alleles was difficult. For the cohort, immune exposure information was limited to CMV serostatus. A group of highly shared sequence variants was considered likely to be a technical artifact of the sequencing pipeline. Most CMV-associated TCR beta chains appeared to be HLA-restricted in a later analysis, and the HLA associations seemed to be driven largely by CMV exposure. In an earlier analysis of 500 to 650 of the donors, most TCR beta V segments appeared in productive rearrangements about 90% or about 30% of the time, broadly matching IMGT annotations. The classifier was reported to diagnose cytomegalovirus status with high specificity and sensitivity in both the original and validation cohorts. The earlier analysis of approximately 590 of the donors excluded some 16 rarely observed V segments, including chromosome 9 orphons, because counts were too low. In a later analysis, TCR association rates were found to vary across HLA loci, with the most associated TCRs seen for DRB1 alleles and the fewest for HLA-C alleles. Specific HLA alleles were associated with roughly 16,000 TCR beta sequences at a false discovery rate of 0.05 in a later analysis. The authors suggested that the approach could potentially be generalized to other disease states and immunological phenotypes. The presence/absence analyses assumed that sequencing depth was roughly uniform across donors, and that assumption may not be true. In a later analysis, HLA-associated TCR beta chains were found to be more clonally expanded and to have lower generation probabilities than equally common non-associated chains. A total of 150 or so TCR beta chains were listed by the study as associated with cytomegalovirus. According to a later genetic analysis, donors in an Asian-associated ancestry cluster had fewer N-insertions in productive TCRs than the approximately 630-donor mean. This cohort had only TCR beta chains sequenced, and the lack of alpha or paired-chain data limited which features could be detected. In a later genetic analysis, a missense DCLRE1C variant was associated with V-gene and J-gene trimming of TCR beta chains, and the association was replicated in an independent cohort. Some IMGT-functional V segments, including TRBV6-2 and TRBV6-3, could not be told apart with the 87-base-pair reads, so those segments were excluded.

Trimming removed 6 bases from V and 2 bases from J, leaving 16 bases between the germline ends. The germline V gene (reference sequence) specifies SGHKS as CDR1 and YYEKEE as CDR2. Reading from cysteine to phenylalanine, the CDR3 counts 15 amino acids. Only CDR3 DNA is held: 45 bases, read in frame from base 1. Details on this clone: Its antigen is currently not known. Base qualities are missing; no much larger clone stands one base away.

The cohort comprised 666 healthy bone marrow donors. Cohort members were all nominally healthy when sampled, although unrecorded immune exposures were likely present. The donor tested CMV seropositive and was one of the 289 seropositive cohort members. A peripheral blood sample was collected from each donor, and TCR beta sequencing was performed on peripheral blood mononuclear cells. The Qiagen DNeasy Blood Extraction Kit was used to extract genomic DNA from the blood cell samples. Library preparation employed the immunoSEQ multiplex PCR assay. For the multiplex PCR, a mixture combining 60 forward primers for TCR Vbeta segments and 13 reverse primers for TCR Jbeta segments was used. A multiplex PCR assay on genomic DNA amplified the CDR3 region of rearranged TCR beta genes. The amplified TCR beta libraries were sequenced on the Illumina HiSeq System as 87-base-pair reads. The authors' pipeline ran thus. Across the roughly 670 repertoires, a later analysis counted 78 million or so unique TCR beta chains, about 10 million of which were shared by at least two donors. Raw reads were error-corrected and collapsed into unique sequences by a nearest-neighbor algorithm in which closely related sequences were merged to remove PCR and sequencing errors. CDR3 sequences were aligned to IMGT reference sequences to assign V, D and J gene segments. For a sequence to be retained, a match of at least six nucleotides was required to both a V gene segment and a J gene segment. Rearrangements were called productive when the CDR3 lacked stop codons and stayed in frame with V and J; all others were non-productive. CDR3 was defined according to IMGT convention as the region running from the second conserved V-encoded cysteine to the conserved J-encoded phenylalanine. The earlier analysis of about 560 of the donors excluded any sequence lacking an unambiguous match to a single V gene segment. An earlier analysis of around 600 of the donors classified V segments as functional when productive rearrangements were above 56.7% and as segregating when the standard deviation between donors was above 5%. A statistical classification framework was built for diagnosing cytomegalovirus status from the catalog of TCR beta chain sequences. A later analysis assigned V and J genes by comparing TCR nucleotide sequences with IMGT/GENE-DB human TR gene sequences. In a later analysis, CDR3 sequences and most-parsimonious VDJ recombination scenarios were assigned using the TCRdist pipeline. In a later analysis, each TCR beta chain was defined by its CDR3 amino acid sequence together with its V-gene family, and reads without a unique V-gene family were excluded. To address suspected cross-contamination and a sequencing artifact, a later analysis removed around 590 highly shared, low-generation-probability nucleotide sequences. In a later analysis, a clonal expansion index for each public chain was calculated from normalized within-repertoire ranks of inferred template counts. Generation probabilities in a later analysis came from a VDJ recombination model fitted to out-of-frame rearrangements, and those results were checked against IGoR. Hypergeometric tests were used in a later analysis to score TCR-TCR, TCR-HLA and TCR-CMV co-occurrence, with a repertoire-size bias correction applied to the TCR pairs. In a later analysis, false discovery rates were estimated by permuting HLA or CMV assignments 20 times. In a later analysis, co-occurring TCRs were grouped with DBSCAN, and TCRdist sequence similarity was added when clustering was performed within HLA-allele-positive subsets. For co-occurrence clustering, repertoires with fewer than 30,000 or more than 120,000 public chains were excluded, along with a handful of repertoires with anomalous nucleotide sharing. TCRdb provides this immuneACCESS table in a form limited to in-frame rearrangements. Some clones are lacking; in checked studies, under half of them reflect an unresolved V gene, and why the rest are absent is not known. The V and J calls and the clone size are those of that table, but D and trimming were determined from the DNA. For this sample the table gives over 90,000 clones, of which roughly 74% were detected only once. Jointly, the top ten make up approximately 3% of the sample.

This receptor was obtained from a female donor in good health and CMV-seropositive. Sequenced sample: PBMCs. This receptor chain uses TRBV5-5 and TRBJ2-3, with no confidently assigned D gene. The DNA sequence reads TGTGCCAGCACCGTCTGGAGCGATTCCACAGATACGCAGTATTTT. Translation gives CASTVWSDSTDTQYF.